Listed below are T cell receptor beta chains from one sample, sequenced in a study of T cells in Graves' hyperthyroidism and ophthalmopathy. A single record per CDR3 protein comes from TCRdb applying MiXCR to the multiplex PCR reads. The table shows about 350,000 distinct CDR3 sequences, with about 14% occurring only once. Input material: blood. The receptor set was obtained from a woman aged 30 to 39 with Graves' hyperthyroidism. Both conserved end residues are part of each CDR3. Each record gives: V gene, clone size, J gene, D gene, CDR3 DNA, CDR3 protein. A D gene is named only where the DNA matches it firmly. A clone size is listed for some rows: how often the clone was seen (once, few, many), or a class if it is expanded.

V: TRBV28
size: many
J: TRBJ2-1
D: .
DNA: TGTGCCACTGGGTCTGAGGACCCCCAGTTCTTC
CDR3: CATGSEDPQFF

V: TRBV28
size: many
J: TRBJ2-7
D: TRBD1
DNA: TGTGCCAGCAGACTCTCCACAGGGGGCCGGACGAGCGAGCAGTACTTC
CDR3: CASRLSTGGRTSEQYF

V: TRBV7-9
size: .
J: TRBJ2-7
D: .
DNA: TGTGCCAGCAGCATTGGACGTCCCCCGTACGAGCAGTACTTC
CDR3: CASSIGRPPYEQYF

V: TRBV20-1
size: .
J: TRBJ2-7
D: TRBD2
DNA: TGCAGTCTCACTAGCGGGAGATCGGTCGAGCAGTACTTC
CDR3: CSLTSGRSVEQYF

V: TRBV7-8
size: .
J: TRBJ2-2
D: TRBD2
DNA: TGTGCCAGCAGCAAAGGGGAGGGCGGGGAGCTGTTTTTT
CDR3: CASSKGEGGELFF

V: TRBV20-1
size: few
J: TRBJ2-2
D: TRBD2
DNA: TGCAGTGCTAGTAGTATAGCGGGAAGCCCCACCGGGGAGCTGTTTTTT
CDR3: CSASSIAGSPTGELFF

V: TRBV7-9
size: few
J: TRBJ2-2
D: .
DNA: TGTGCCAGCCCGCGGGGGCTAGCGGTGAACACCGGGGAGCTGTTTTTT
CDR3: CASPRGLAVNTGELFF

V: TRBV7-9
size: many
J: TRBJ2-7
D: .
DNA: TGTGCCAGCAGCTCCCCTCGACTCCGGGGCTACGAGCAGTACTTC
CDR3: CASSSPRLRGYEQYF

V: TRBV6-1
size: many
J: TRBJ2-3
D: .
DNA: TGTGCCAGTTTAGGGAGCCAGGGAGGCACAGATACGCAGTATTTT
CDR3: CASLGSQGGTDTQYF

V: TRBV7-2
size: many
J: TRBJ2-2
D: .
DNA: TGTGCCAGCACCAAAGGGCAGGGTTACACCGGGGAGCTGTTTTTT
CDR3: CASTKGQGYTGELFF

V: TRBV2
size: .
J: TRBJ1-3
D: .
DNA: TGTGCCAGCAGTGATGGCGCGGAGGATAGAAACACCATATATTTT
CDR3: CASSDGAEDRNTIYF

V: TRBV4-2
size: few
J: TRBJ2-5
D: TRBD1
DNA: TGTGCCAGCAGCCCGGTGACAGGGGGAGTGGAGACCCAGTACTTC
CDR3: CASSPVTGGVETQYF

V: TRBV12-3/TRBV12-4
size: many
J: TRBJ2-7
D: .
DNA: TGTGCCAGCAGTTTAGGGTGGGGCAGGGTCGTCCACGAGCAGTACTTC
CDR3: CASSLGWGRVVHEQYF

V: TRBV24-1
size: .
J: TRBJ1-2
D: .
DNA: TGTGCCACCAGTGGTGACACGCCGCTCGAGGGCTACACCTTC
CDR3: CATSGDTPLEGYTF

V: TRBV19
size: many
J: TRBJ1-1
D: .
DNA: TGTGCCAGTAGTCCCACGTTGGGCGGCACTGAAGCTTTCTTT
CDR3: CASSPTLGGTEAFF

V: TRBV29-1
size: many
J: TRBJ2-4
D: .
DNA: TGCAGCGTTGAAGAGCGAGGATTAGCCAAAAACATTCAGTACTTC
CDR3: CSVEERGLAKNIQYF

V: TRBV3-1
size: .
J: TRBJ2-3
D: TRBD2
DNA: TGTGCCAGCAGCCAAGGAGCGGGAGTCCCTTCAGATACGCAGTATTTT
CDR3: CASSQGAGVPSDTQYF

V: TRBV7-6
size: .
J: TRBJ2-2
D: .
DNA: TGTGCCAGCAGCTTATATTCGGACGGGGAGCTGTTTTTT
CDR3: CASSLYSDGELFF

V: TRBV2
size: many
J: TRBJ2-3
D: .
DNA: TGTGCCAGCAGTGATGGGACAGCGGGCGCAGATACGCAGTATTTT
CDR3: CASSDGTAGADTQYF

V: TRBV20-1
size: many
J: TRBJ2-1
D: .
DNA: TGCAGTGCTAGAGATCTGGCTAGCTCCTACAATGAGCAGTTCTTC
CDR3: CSARDLASSYNEQFF

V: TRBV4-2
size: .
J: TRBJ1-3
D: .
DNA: TGTGCCAGCAGCCAAGATGTCCCCCCCGGCAACACCATATATTTT
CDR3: CASSQDVPPGNTIYF

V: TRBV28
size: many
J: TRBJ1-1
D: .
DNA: TGTGCCAGCAGCCTCATTAGGGTGGGCACTGAAGCTTTCTTT
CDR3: CASSLIRVGTEAFF

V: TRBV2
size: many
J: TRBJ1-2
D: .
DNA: TGTGCCAGCCAAAAAGGAGCTAACTATGGCTACACCTTC
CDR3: CASQKGANYGYTF

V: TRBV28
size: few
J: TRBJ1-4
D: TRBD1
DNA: TGTGCCAGCAGTTTTTGGGGACAGAGTAATGAAAAACTGTTTTTT
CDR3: CASSFWGQSNEKLFF

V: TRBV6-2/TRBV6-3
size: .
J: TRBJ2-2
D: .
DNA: TGTGCCAGCTTCGCGGAACGGCAGAACACCGGGGAGCTGTTTTTT
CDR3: CASFAERQNTGELFF

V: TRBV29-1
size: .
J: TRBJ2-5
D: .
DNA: TGCAGCGGGAGCGCTGGGGGGATTACGGAGACCCAGTACTTC
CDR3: CSGSAGGITETQYF

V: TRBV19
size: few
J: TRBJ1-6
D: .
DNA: TGTGCCAGTAGTATCGACGGGCAGAGTTCACCCCTCCACTTT
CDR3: CASSIDGQSSPLHF

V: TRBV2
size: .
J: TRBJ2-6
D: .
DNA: TGTGCCACCCCTGAGCTTTCTGGGGCCAACGTCCTGACTTTC
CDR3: CATPELSGANVLTF

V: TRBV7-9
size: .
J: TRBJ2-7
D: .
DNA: TGTGCCAGCAGCTTAGACGCAGCCTACGAGCAGTACTTC
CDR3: CASSLDAAYEQYF

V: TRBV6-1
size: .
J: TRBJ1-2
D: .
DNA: TGTGCCAGCAGTTCCTACCGTTATTATGGCTACACCTTC
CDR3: CASSSYRYYGYTF

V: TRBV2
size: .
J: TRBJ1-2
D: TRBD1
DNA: TGTGCCAGCAGTGGGAATAGGGGGCGAAACTATGGCTACACCTTC
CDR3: CASSGNRGRNYGYTF

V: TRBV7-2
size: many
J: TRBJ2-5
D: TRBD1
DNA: TGTGCCAGCAGCCCAGGTGGGGGACAGTCGATGACCCAGTACTTC
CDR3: CASSPGGGQSMTQYF

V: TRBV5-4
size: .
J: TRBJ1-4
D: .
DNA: TGTGCCAGCAGCTTACTAGCGGGAAATGAAAAACTGTTTTTT
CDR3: CASSLLAGNEKLFF

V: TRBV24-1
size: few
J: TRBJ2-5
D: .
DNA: TGTGCCACCAGCGACACCCGACAGGTCCAAGAGACCCAGTACTTC
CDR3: CATSDTRQVQETQYF

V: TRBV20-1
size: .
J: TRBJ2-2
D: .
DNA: TGCAGTGCTAGAGATCTCCGGCGATCGAACACCGGGGAGCTGTTTTTT
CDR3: CSARDLRRSNTGELFF

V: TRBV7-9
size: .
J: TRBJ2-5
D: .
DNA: TGTGCCAGCAGCGCGGACACGGGGTTGCGAGAGACCCAGTACTTC
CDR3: CASSADTGLRETQYF

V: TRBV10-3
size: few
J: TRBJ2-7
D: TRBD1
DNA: TGTGCCATCAGTAGCTGGGACAGATCCTACGAGCAGTACTTC
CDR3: CAISSWDRSYEQYF

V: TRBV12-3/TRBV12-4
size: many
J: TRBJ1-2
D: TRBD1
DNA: TGTGCCAGCAAACTGACAGGGGGGGACTATGGCTACACCTTC
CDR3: CASKLTGGDYGYTF

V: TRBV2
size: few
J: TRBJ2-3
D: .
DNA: TGTGCCAGCTCACGGGGCGGCGCGACGGGAGATACGCAGTATTTT
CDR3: CASSRGGATGDTQYF

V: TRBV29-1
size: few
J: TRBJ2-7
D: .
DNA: TGCAGCACGCAAATATTTGGGTACGAGCAGTACTTC
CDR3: CSTQIFGYEQYF

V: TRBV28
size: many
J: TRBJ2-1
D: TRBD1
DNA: TGTGCCAGCCTATCTACCGGGACAGAGAGCTCCTACAATGAGCAGTTCTTC
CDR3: CASLSTGTESSYNEQFF

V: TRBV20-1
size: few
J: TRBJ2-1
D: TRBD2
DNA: TGCAGTGCCCCATCGGGGGGAAGGCAGTTCTTC
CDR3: CSAPSGGRQFF

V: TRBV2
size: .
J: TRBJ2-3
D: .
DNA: TGTGCCAGCTTAAGCACAGATACGCAGTATTTT
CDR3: CASLSTDTQYF

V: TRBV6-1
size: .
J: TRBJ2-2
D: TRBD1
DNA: TGTGCCAGCAACGACCCGACAGGGGGAGCAACCGGGGAGCTGTTTTTT
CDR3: CASNDPTGGATGELFF

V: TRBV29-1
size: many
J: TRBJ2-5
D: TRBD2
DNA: TGCAGCGTTGGGACTAGCGGGATCTCTCGAGAGACCCAGTACTTC
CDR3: CSVGTSGISRETQYF

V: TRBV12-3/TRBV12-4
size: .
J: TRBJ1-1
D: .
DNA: TGTGCCAGCAGCCGGGGGTCGGCCACTGAAGCTTTCTTT
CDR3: CASSRGSATEAFF

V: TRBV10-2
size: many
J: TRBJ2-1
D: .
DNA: TGCGCCAGCAGTACGCAAGACTACAATGAGCAGTTCTTC
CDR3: CASSTQDYNEQFF

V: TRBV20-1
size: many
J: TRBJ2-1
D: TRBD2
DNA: TGCAGTGCTGCCCCCGGGGGGGAGCAGTTCTTC
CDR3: CSAAPGGEQFF

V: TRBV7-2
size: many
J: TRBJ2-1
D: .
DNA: TGTGCCAGCACCATATTTGGGACCTCCTACAATGAGCAGTTCTTC
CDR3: CASTIFGTSYNEQFF

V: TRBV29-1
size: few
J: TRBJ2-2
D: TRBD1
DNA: TGCAGCGTTGGGGGGACAGGGAAAGCCGGGGAGCTGTTTTTT
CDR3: CSVGGTGKAGELFF

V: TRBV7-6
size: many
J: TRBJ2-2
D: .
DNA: TGTGCCAGCACTCCGACTGTATCCGGGGAGCTGTTTTTT
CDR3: CASTPTVSGELFF

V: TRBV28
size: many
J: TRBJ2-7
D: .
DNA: TGTGCCAGCAGCCGTTCTGCCGGTAGCTCCTACGAGCAGTACTTC
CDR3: CASSRSAGSSYEQYF

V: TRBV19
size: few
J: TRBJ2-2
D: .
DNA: TGTGCCAGTAGTCCACAGGCCCTCTCAACCATAACCGGGGAGCTGTTTTTT
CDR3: CASSPQALSTITGELFF

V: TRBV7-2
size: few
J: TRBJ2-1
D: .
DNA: TGTGCCAGCAGCCCAGGGATAGGGACCTACAATGAGCAGTTCTTC
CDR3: CASSPGIGTYNEQFF

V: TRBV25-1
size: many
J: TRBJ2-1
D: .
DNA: TGTGCCAGCAGTGTGGCGGGAGAGCAGTTCTTC
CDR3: CASSVAGEQFF

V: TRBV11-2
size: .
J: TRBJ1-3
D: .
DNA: TGTGCCAGCAGCTTAGATATAAACAGAGGAAACACCATATATTTT
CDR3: CASSLDINRGNTIYF

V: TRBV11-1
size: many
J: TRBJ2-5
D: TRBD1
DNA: TGTGCCAGCAGCCCGCGGGACAGGAGTGGGGAGACCCAGTACTTC
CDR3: CASSPRDRSGETQYF